The T cell receptor beta chain described here comes from a study of blood T cell repertoires in COVID-19 (dated by TCRdb to 2020 to 2021). Background for the entire study: The collaborator samples originated in the United States, Italy and Spain and spanned the acute and convalescent phases of COVID-19. The prospective study material was composed of cDNA or gDNA derived from T cells, B-cell-depleted T cells, or PBMCs. Subjects who had been exposed to COVID-19, were actively infected with it, or had recovered from it provided the deeply sampled blood TCRbeta repertoires that made up the dataset. The repertoires were released in a freely available public database meant as a resource for research on the immune response to SARS-CoV-2. The samples were drawn from two sources: the first 160 participants of the ongoing ImmuneRACE study, and fewer than 1,500 subjects contributed by 6 global collaborators. Sample metadata almost always included a de-identified subject ID, COVID-19 status, age in years and sex. HLA class I and class II types, where available, came from metadata supplied by the sample provider rather than from assay-based typing. Points the paper makes about the study in general: The quantity of clinical and demographic metadata differed by source and by participant and was supplied without curation.

TCRbeta CDR3 regions were amplified from genomic DNA by means of the immunoSEQ Assay, a bias-controlled multiplex PCR. The paper's data handling went like this. Nucleated cell counts per sample were estimated from amplification of reference gene primers within the assay. Sequence reads were collapsed and filtered to measure the absolute abundance of every unique TCRbeta CDR3 rearrangement. For each sample, productive Simpson clonality was calculated as the square root of Simpson's diversity index over productive rearrangements. The table comes from immuneACCESS by way of TCRdb, which keeps in-frame sequences with V and J called. Part of the clones is missing from these tables; in studies checked, under half for an unresolved V gene and the rest for unknown reasons. That table supplies the V and J calls and clone size; D and trimming were determined from the DNA. This sample has around 99,000 clones in its table, and 80% to 90% of those were observed once. The top ten clonotypes cover approximately 1.1% of the sample.

According to the germline V gene, CDR1 reads SNHLY and CDR2 reads FYNNEI. Including cysteine and phenylalanine, the CDR3 has 13 amino acids. CDR3 DNA is the only sequence kept; it has 39 bases, read in frame from the first base. Trimming costs V 5 bases and J 6 bases, and their ends lie 13 bases apart. As regards this clone: What antigen it recognizes has not been identified. Per-base qualities were not stored, and no clone one base away is much larger.

Collaborating institutions collected whole blood in K2EDTA tubes following their own protocols. For TCRbeta analysis, collaborators shipped samples in one of three forms: frozen whole blood, isolated PBMCs, or DNA extracted from either of those sample types. The V gene is TRBV2 and the J gene is TRBJ1-2; a weak D assignment points to TRBD1 (6 bases agree). This TCR came from a human donor in a cohort sampled during active COVID-19. Input material: peripheral blood. The CDR3 corresponds to CASSRDTLDGYTF. The DNA sequence is given as TGTGCCAGCAGTAGGGACACTTTGGATGGCTACACCTTC. Beyond the CDR3, the reference TRBV2 and TRBJ1-2 genes provide the residues; the full variable domain reads: EPEVTQTPSHQVTQMGQEVILRCVPISNHLYFYWYRQILGQKVEFLVSFYNNEISEKSEIFDDQFSVERPDGSNFTLKIRSTKLEDSAMYFCASSRDTLDGYTFGSGTRLTVV.